The 14 T cell receptor beta chains presented below share a single source sample, sequenced in a study of blood T cell repertoires in COVID-19. The method was immunoSEQ multiplex PCR; TCRdb's version includes in-frame clones alone and lacks a portion of them. In the table there are approximately 52,000 clones, 85% of which are singletons. Material for sequencing was peripheral blood. These receptors originate from a human donor in a cohort sampled during active COVID-19.

The V call is TRBV5-1, the J call TRBJ2-1; D gene uncertain. Germline CDR1 and CDR2: SGHRS and YFSETQ. This CDR3 region has 13 residues. Trimming took off 5 bases at V and 7 bases at J, with 13 bases between the two ends. CDR3 nucleotides: TGCGCCAGCAGGCGAAACAGTGGGAATGAGCAGTTCTTC. Protein: CASRRNSGNEQFF. Complete variable domain (other parts from reference TRBV5-1 and TRBJ2-1): KAGVTQTPRYLIKTRGQQVTLSCSPISGHRSVSWYQQTPGQGLQFLFEYFSETQRNKGNFPGRFSGRQFSNSRSEMNVSTLELGDSALYLCASRRNSGNEQFFGPGTRLTVL.

J is TRBJ1-1 and V is TRBV2; 9 bases agree with TRBD1. CDR1 is SNHLY and CDR2 is FYNNEI in the germline V gene. The CDR3 extends over 14 amino acids. V was clipped by 10 bases and J by 2 bases; unmatched bases: 8. In DNA form, the CDR3 reads TGTGCCAACTCGGGACAGGGTTTCAACACTGAAGCTTTCTTT. It encodes CANSGQGFNTEAFF. Based on the CDR3 plus reference TRBV2 and TRBJ1-1, the full variable domain is EPEVTQTPSHQVTQMGQEVILRCVPISNHLYFYWYRQILGQKVEFLVSFYNNEISEKSEIFDDQFSVERPDGSNFTLKIRSTKLEDSAMYFCANSGQGFNTEAFFGQGTRLTVV.

V usage is TRBV30 and J usage is TRBJ1-5; D is unclear. Looked up from germline, CDR1 is GTSNPN and CDR2 is SVGIG (reference sequence). The CDR3 spans 12 residues. V was clipped by 1 base and J by 6 bases, with 7 bases between them. CDR3 sequence (DNA): TGTGCCTGGAGTGCAAGCGGTCAGCCCCAGCATTTT. It yields the protein CAWSASGQPQHF.

The rearrangement uses TRBV14 and TRBJ2-7; TRBD2 agrees at 14 bases. The ends lost 3 bases at V and 6 bases at J; junction bases unmatched: 7. The CDR3 runs 16 residues. Per the germline V gene, CDR1 is SGHDN and CDR2 is FVKESK. For the CDR3, the DNA is TGTGCCAGCAGCCAGTACCGCGGGACTAGCGGGAGCGAGCAGTACTTC. Residues: CASSQYRGTSGSEQYF.

The chain recombines TRBV18 with TRBJ1-5; 9 nucleotides align to TRBD1. The ends lost 2 bases at V and 4 bases at J; junction bases unmatched: 3. This CDR3 is 15 amino acids long. Germline CDR1 and CDR2: KGHSH and LQKENI. The CDR3 nucleotides read TGTGCCAGCTCACCAACGGGACAGGGAAATCAGCCCCAGCATTTT. Translated: CASSPTGQGNQPQHF.

The chain employs TRBV30 and TRBJ2-7, with D maybe TRBD1 (5 bases). CDR1 and CDR2 from the germline V gene are GTSNPN and SVGIG (reference sequence). CDR3 length: 13 residues. The germline V and J ends were trimmed by 0 bases and 3 bases, with 9 bases remaining between them. CDR3 nucleotides: TGTGCCTGGAGTGTCGGGCAGGGCTACGAGCAGTACTTC. Amino acid sequence: CAWSVGQGYEQYF.

There are a few counts of this clone. V is TRBV7-9 and J is TRBJ2-7, with D possibly being TRBD2 (5 bases). Germline V CDR1 and CDR2: SEHNR, FQNEAQ (reference sequence). CDR3 size: 10 residues. The V end was cut by 6 bases, the J end by 6 bases, with 6 bases between. Written as DNA, the CDR3 is TGTGCCAGCAGTGGAGGCGAGCAGTACTTC. Encoded protein: CASSGGEQYF.

The rearrangement links TRBV7-9 to TRBJ1-2, with 7 nucleotides matching TRBD1. Germline-derived CDR1 and CDR2 are SEHNR and FQNEAQ (reference sequence). This CDR3 has 14 residues. V lost 4 bases to trimming and J lost 4 bases; unmatched junction nucleotides: 6. The CDR3 region is CASSSTGYSYGYTF. In nucleotides, the CDR3 is TGTGCCAGCAGCTCGACAGGGTATAGCTATGGCTACACCTTC.

This clone was found once. V gene TRBV7-3 combines with J gene TRBJ1-1; 9 bases agree with TRBD1. CDR1 and CDR2 from the germline V gene are SGHTA and FQGTGA. There are 14 residues in the CDR3. J was trimmed by 1 base and V by 4 bases; bases with no gene match: 1. CDR3 DNA sequence: TGTGCCAGCAGCTCGACAGGGGGGAACACTGAAGCTTTCTTT. It is translated as CASSSTGGNTEAFF.

The V and J genes are TRBV2 and TRBJ1-1, with D maybe TRBD1 (6 bases). CDR3 length equals 16 residues. V shed 7 bases and J shed 1 base, with 19 bases lying between them. Germline V gives CDR1 SNHLY, CDR2 FYNNEI. This chain's CDR3 is CASIPRGGHGNTEAFF. DNA for the CDR3: TGTGCCAGCATTCCGAGGGGGGGGCATGGGAACACTGAAGCTTTCTTT.

The chain is built from TRBV27 and TRBJ2-7; TRBD2 might be the D (6 bases). V gave up 1 base and J gave up 7 bases, with 8 bases separating them. Germline loops: CDR1 MNHEY, CDR2 SMNVEV (reference sequence). There are 12 residues in the CDR3. The CDR3 bases are TGTGCCAGCAGTTTATACGCGGGGGAGCAGTACTTC. Translated, it gives CASSLYAGEQYF.

This clone was observed once. The V call is TRBV7-9, the J call TRBJ1-1, with no clear D. Trimming left V 2 bases short and J 0 bases short, with 13 bases between. Germline CDR1 SEHNR, CDR2 FQNEAQ (reference sequence). CDR3 length equals 16 residues. This chain's CDR3 is CASSLISAQMNTEAFF. For the CDR3, the DNA is TGTGCCAGCAGCTTAATTTCGGCACAGATGAACACTGAAGCTTTCTTT.

The chain employs TRBV27 and TRBJ2-7; 8 bases map to TRBD1. Unmatched junction bases numbered 10, after V lost 0 bases and J lost 3 bases. Per germline, CDR1 MNHEY and CDR2 SMNVEV (reference sequence). The CDR3 sequence is 17 residues long. For the CDR3, the DNA is TGTGCCAGCAGTTTATCGAACGACAGGGGTTTTGACTACGAGCAGTACTTC. Translating gives CASSLSNDRGFDYEQYF.

The genes are TRBV4-1 and TRBJ1-6; D remains unclear. The CDR3 extends over 14 amino acids. CDR1 is MGHRA and CDR2 is YSYEKL in the germline V gene. Trimming took off 0 bases at V and 10 bases at J, with 10 bases between the two ends. CDR3 coding DNA: TGCGCCAGCAGCCAAGAGGCCAGTCAATCACCCCTCCACTTT. Translated, it gives CASSQEASQSPLHF.